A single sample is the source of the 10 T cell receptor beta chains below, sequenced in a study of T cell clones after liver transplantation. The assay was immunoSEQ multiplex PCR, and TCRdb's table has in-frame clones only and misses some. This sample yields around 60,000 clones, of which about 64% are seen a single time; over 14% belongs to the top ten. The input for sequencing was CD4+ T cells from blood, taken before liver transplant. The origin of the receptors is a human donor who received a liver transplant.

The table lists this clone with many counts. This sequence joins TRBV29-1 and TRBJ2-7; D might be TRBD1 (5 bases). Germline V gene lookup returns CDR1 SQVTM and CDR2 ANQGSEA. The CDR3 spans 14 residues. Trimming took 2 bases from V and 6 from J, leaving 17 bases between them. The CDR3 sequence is CSVESNGARGEQYF. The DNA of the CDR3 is TGCAGCGTTGAAAGTAATGGGGCGCGAGGCGAGCAGTACTTC.

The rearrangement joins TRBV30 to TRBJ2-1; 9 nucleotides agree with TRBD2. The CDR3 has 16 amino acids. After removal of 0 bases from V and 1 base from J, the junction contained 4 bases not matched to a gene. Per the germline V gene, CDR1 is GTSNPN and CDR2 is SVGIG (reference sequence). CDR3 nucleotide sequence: TGTGCCTGGAGTGTCCTGGCGGGGGGGTCCTACAATGAGCAGTTCTTC. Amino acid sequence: CAWSVLAGGSYNEQFF.

The CDR3 nucleotides are TGTGCCAGCAGGGTTTTGGGGGGGCCGGAGACCCAGTACTTC. It specifies CASRVLGGPETQYF. The gene calls are TRBV7-2 and TRBJ2-5; weak D call: TRBD2 (7 bases). V was clipped by 6 bases and J by 5 bases, with 16 bases between them. This CDR3 has 14 residues. Germline CDR1 and CDR2: SGHTA and FQGNSA.

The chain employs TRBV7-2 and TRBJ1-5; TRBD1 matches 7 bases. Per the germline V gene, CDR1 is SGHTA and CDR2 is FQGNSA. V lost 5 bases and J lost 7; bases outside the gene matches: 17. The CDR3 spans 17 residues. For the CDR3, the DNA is TGTGCCAGCAGCACGGTAGGAACAGGGGCGAGGGAGCAGCCCCAGCATTTT. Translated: CASSTVGTGAREQPQHF.

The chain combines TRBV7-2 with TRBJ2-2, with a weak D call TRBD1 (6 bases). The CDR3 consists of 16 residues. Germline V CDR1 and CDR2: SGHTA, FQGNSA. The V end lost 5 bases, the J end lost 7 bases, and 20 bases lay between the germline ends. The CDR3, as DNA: TGTGCCAGCAGCCCCCGGTTGACACAGGGCTACGGGGAGCTGTTTTTT. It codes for CASSPRLTQGYGELFF.

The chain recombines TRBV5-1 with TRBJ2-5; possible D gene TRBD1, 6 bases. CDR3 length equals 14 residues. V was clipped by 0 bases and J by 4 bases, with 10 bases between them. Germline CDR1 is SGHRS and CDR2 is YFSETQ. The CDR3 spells CASSLVTGPETQYF. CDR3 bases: TGCGCCAGCAGCTTGGTTACAGGGCCAGAGACCCAGTACTTC.

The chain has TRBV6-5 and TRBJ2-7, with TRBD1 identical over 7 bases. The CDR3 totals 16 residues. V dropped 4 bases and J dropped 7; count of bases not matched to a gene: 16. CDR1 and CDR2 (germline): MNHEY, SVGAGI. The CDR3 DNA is TGTGCCAGCAGTTCCAGACATGAAGGGGGCCCGTGGGAGCAGTACTTC. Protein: CASSSRHEGGPWEQYF.

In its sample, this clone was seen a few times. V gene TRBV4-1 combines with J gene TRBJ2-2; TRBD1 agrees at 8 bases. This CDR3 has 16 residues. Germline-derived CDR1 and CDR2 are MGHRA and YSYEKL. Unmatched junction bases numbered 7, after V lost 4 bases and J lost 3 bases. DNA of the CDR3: TGCGCCAGCAGCCCGAGGACAGGGTGGGACACCGGGGAGCTGTTTTTT. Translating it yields CASSPRTGWDTGELFF.

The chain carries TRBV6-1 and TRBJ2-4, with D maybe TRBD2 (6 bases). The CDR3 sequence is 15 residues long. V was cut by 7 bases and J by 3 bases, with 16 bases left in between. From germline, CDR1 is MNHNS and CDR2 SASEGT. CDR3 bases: TGTGCCAGCACACGAGACCCCGGGGGCAAAAACATTCAGTACTTC. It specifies CASTRDPGGKNIQYF.

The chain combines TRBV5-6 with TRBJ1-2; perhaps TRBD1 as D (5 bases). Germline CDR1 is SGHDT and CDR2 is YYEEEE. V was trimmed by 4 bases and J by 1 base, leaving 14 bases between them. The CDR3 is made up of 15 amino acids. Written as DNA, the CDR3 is TGTGCCAGCAGCATGACGGGGGGATTTAACTATGGCTACACCTTC. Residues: CASSMTGGFNYGYTF.